Described below is a single T cell receptor beta chain sequence and its context. The sample originates from a study of T-cell reconstitution after alpha-beta-depleted transplantation in children. Germline-derived CDR1 and CDR2 are SGHRS and YFSETQ. Trimming took 4 bases from V and 4 from J, leaving 11 bases between them. This CDR3 region has 13 residues. Unique molecular identifiers were incorporated when the TCRbeta library was constructed. Using its own MiXCR run on the PCR reads, TCRdb lists one record per CDR3 protein. Seen here are hundreds of thousands of distinct CDR3 sequences, roughly 17% observed once, and the top ten hold 1.1%.

The specimen comprised PBMCs from the stem cell graft donor, sampled from the stem cell graft. The receptor's source is a human donor who donated a stem cell graft to a child with acute myeloid leukemia. The chain links TRBV5-1 to TRBJ2-5; TRBD1 might be the D (7 bases). CDR3 sequence reads: CASSGTAGETQYF. Written as DNA, the CDR3 is TGCGCCAGCAGCGGGACAGCGGGAGAGACCCAGTACTTC.